One and the same sample provided the 31 T cell receptor beta chains below, sequenced in a study of blood T cell repertoires in COVID-19. The method was immunoSEQ multiplex PCR; TCRdb's version includes in-frame clones alone and lacks a portion of them. The profile shows roughly 99,000 clones, 88% of them singletons. The sequenced material came from peripheral blood. Source of these receptors: a man aged 45-65 years with COVID-19, enrolled during active disease.

The chain has TRBV6-7 and TRBJ1-3; possible D gene TRBD1, 6 bases. TRBV6-7 is marked as an open reading frame, function uncertain. V dropped 0 bases and J dropped 2 bases, with 20 bases sitting between them. The CDR3 is 19 residues long. The CDR3: CASSYSIWLGEGAGNTIYF. In nucleotides, the CDR3 is TGTGCCAGCAGTTACTCGATATGGTTGGGAGAGGGGGCTGGAAACACCATATATTTT.

The chain combines TRBV24-1 with TRBJ2-5, with unresolved D. V dropped 3 bases and J dropped 7 bases, with 17 bases sitting between them. Per the germline V gene, CDR1 is KGHDR and CDR2 is SFDVKD. The CDR3 has 15 amino acids. Written as DNA, the CDR3 is TGTGCCACCAGTGATCCCCGTGATCGTCTAGGGACCCAGTACTTC. This translates into CATSDPRDRLGTQYF.

This clone was detected a few times. The chain carries TRBV6-6 and TRBJ1-6; 8 bases agree with TRBD1. Per germline, CDR1 MNHNY and CDR2 SVGAGI (reference sequence). The CDR3 is 18 amino acids. The V gene end was trimmed by 5 bases and the J gene end by 7 bases; junction bases not matched to a gene: 16. CDR3: CASSPAGTGYIPNSPLHF. The CDR3 DNA is TGTGCCAGCAGTCCGGCTGGGACAGGTTATATTCCGAATTCACCCCTCCACTTT.

V gene TRBV4-2 combines with J gene TRBJ1-4; D perhaps matches TRBD1 (5 bases). The CDR3 contains 15 residues. V was trimmed by 0 bases and J by 7 bases, leaving 12 bases between them. Germline V gene lookup returns CDR1 LGHNA and CDR2 YNFKEQ. In nucleotides, the CDR3 is TGTGCCAGCAGCCAAGATGGGGGGTATGGTGAAAAACTGTTTTTT. It translates to CASSQDGGYGEKLFF.

This clone occurred once. In nucleotides, the CDR3 is TGTGCCAGCAGCTTAGTCCCTAGCGGGGGATCCGGGGAGCTGTTTTTT. Amino acid sequence: CASSLVPSGGSGELFF. The V and J genes are TRBV7-2 and TRBJ2-2; 10 bases agree with TRBD2. CDR1 SGHTA and CDR2 FQGNSA come from the germline V gene. This CDR3 spans 16 amino acids. J gave up 6 bases and V 1 base, and 5 bases lay outside the gene matches. Together with reference TRBV7-2 and TRBJ2-2, the CDR3 gives the full variable domain: GAGVSQSPSNKVTEKGKDVELRCDPISGHTALYWYRQSLGQGLEFLIYFQGNSAPDKSGLPSDRFSAERTGGSVSTLTIQRTQQEDSAVYLCASSLVPSGGSGELFFGEGSRLTVL.

The V call is TRBV6-1, the J call TRBJ2-7; 7 bases are shared with TRBD2. Per the germline V gene, CDR1 is MNHNS and CDR2 is SASEGT. With V trimmed by 3 bases and J by 7 bases, 12 bases remained unmatched. The CDR3 loop spans 15 amino acids. CDR3 residues: CASSELGGGFREQYF. Written as DNA, the CDR3 is TGTGCCAGCAGTGAGCTTGGGGGGGGATTCCGGGAGCAGTACTTC.

The rearrangement joins TRBV24-1 to TRBJ1-2; D not resolved. This CDR3 has 14 residues. The germline CDR1 and CDR2 sequences are KGHDR and SFDVKD. V gave up 5 bases and J gave up 0 bases, with 9 bases separating them. The CDR3: CATSGGRTNYGYTF. The CDR3 DNA is TGTGCCACCAGTGGTGGCAGAACTAACTATGGCTACACCTTC.

The V gene is TRBV15, the J gene TRBJ1-1, with 7 bases fitting TRBD1. The length of the CDR3 is 16 residues. V was pared by 1 base and J by 3 bases, with 8 bases of the junction left unmatched. CDR1 is LNHNV and CDR2 is YYDKDF in the germline V gene (reference sequence). The CDR3 nucleotides read TGTGCCACCAGCAGAGGAGCAGGGGGTCTCCACACTGAAGCTTTCTTT. This codes for CATSRGAGGLHTEAFF.

This chain links TRBV6-5 with TRBJ1-2; a weak D match, TRBD1 (5 bases). Germline loops: CDR1 MNHEY, CDR2 SVGAGI. V lost 7 bases and J lost 4, with 16 bases in between. The length of the CDR3 is 14 residues. The CDR3 DNA is TGTGCCAGCAACATGAATCCGGGACTCTATGGCTACACCTTC. The encoded protein is CASNMNPGLYGYTF.

This rearrangement joins TRBV30 to TRBJ1-5; 8 nucleotides agree with TRBD1. Germline CDR1 and CDR2: GTSNPN and SVGIG (reference sequence). The CDR3 extends over 14 amino acids. V lost 0 bases, J lost 4 bases, and 2 bases stayed unmatched. The CDR3 nucleotides are TGTGCCTGGAGTGTGGGACAGGTAAATCAGCCCCAGCATTTT. It encodes CAWSVGQVNQPQHF.

This rearrangement joins TRBV6-6 to TRBJ1-2; 8 bases are a match to TRBD1. The CDR3 is 16 amino acids. CDR1 MNHNY and CDR2 SVGAGI come from the germline V gene (reference sequence). V dropped 3 bases and J dropped 2; count of bases not matched to a gene: 8. The chain's CDR3 is CASSYGRGPLNYGYTF. The CDR3 region has the DNA TGTGCCAGCAGTTATGGCAGGGGGCCCTTAAACTATGGCTACACCTTC.

The chain recombines TRBV4-3 with TRBJ1-2, with TRBD1 as a possible D gene (5 bases). Between the trimmed V and J ends, which lost 0 bases and 1 base, there was a span of 15 bases. The CDR3 runs 17 residues. Germline V lookup: CDR1 LGHNA, CDR2 YSLEER. As DNA, the CDR3 is TGCGCCAGCAGCCAAGAATGGGCCAGGGCAATTAACTATGGCTACACCTTC. Its protein product is CASSQEWARAINYGYTF.

The V and J genes are TRBV7-2 and TRBJ2-3; unclear D gene. The CDR3 totals 13 residues. V lost 2 bases and J lost 4, with 7 bases in between. Per the germline V gene, CDR1 is SGHTA and CDR2 is FQGNSA. The chain's CDR3 is CASSLQVPDTQYF. CDR3 nucleotide sequence: TGTGCCAGCAGCTTACAGGTTCCAGATACGCAGTATTTT.

This clone was seen a handful of times. This chain connects TRBV11-3 to TRBJ1-3, with D possibly matching TRBD1 (5 bases). Germline-derived CDR1 and CDR2 are SGHNT and YENEEA. The CDR3 has 15 residues. V was cut by 1 base and J by 0 bases, with 7 bases left in between. The CDR3 loop reads CASSLGGGSGNTIYF. The CDR3 coding sequence is TGTGCCAGCAGCTTAGGGGGCGGCTCTGGAAACACCATATATTTT.

The V and J genes are TRBV6-2 or TRBV6-3 and TRBJ1-1; tentative D call: TRBD1 (5 bases). Germline V gene data show CDR1 as MNHEY and CDR2 as SVGEGT. The germline V and J ends were trimmed by 6 bases and 8 bases, with 16 bases remaining between them. The CDR3 loop spans 13 amino acids. The CDR3 nucleotides read TGTGCCAGCAGCGGACCTGTGGGGGGGGAAGCTTTCTTT. Protein product: CASSGPVGGEAFF.

The rearrangement joins TRBV5-1 to TRBJ1-1, with TRBD1 matching 10 bases. The germline CDR1 and CDR2 sequences are SGHRS and YFSETQ. CDR3 size: 13 residues. V gave up 4 bases and J gave up 6 bases; unmatched junction bases: 3. In nucleotides, the CDR3 is TGCGCCAGCAGCCCGACAGGGGGCTCTGAAGCTTTCTTT. Translated: CASSPTGGSEAFF.

The chain links TRBV2 to TRBJ1-5, with D maybe TRBD1 (6 bases). Per germline, CDR1 SNHLY and CDR2 FYNNEI. The CDR3 sequence is 15 residues long. V was clipped by 5 bases and J by 1 base, with 12 bases between them. CDR3 sequence (DNA): TGTGCCAGCAGTCGGGACAAGCTGAGCAATCAGCCCCAGCATTTT. It is translated as CASSRDKLSNQPQHF. Full variable domain (outside the CDR3, taken from reference TRBV2 and TRBJ1-5): EPEVTQTPSHQVTQMGQEVILRCVPISNHLYFYWYRQILGQKVEFLVSFYNNEISEKSEIFDDQFSVERPDGSNFTLKIRSTKLEDSAMYFCASSRDKLSNQPQHFGDGTRLSIL.

The chain links TRBV7-2 to TRBJ1-3; a weak D match, TRBD1 (5 bases). V lost 5 bases to trimming and J lost 0 bases, with 11 bases between them. Germline V gene data show CDR1 as SGHTA and CDR2 as FQGNSA. The CDR3 consists of 15 residues. The CDR3 DNA reads as TGTGCCAGCAGCCAACAGGTGAACTCTGGAAACACCATATATTTT. Its protein product is CASSQQVNSGNTIYF.

This clone has just one count. The DNA of the CDR3 is TGTGCCAGCAGTGACGGACTAGCGGGTACCGGGGAGCTGTTTTTT. This sequence encodes CASSDGLAGTGELFF. The chain recombines TRBV2 with TRBJ2-2; 11 bases align to TRBD2. There are 15 residues in the CDR3. Germline V gives CDR1 SNHLY, CDR2 FYNNEI. With 3 bases clipped from V and 5 bases from J, the junction kept 2 bases outside the gene matches. The full variable domain, its missing parts supplied by reference TRBV2 and TRBJ2-2, is EPEVTQTPSHQVTQMGQEVILRCVPISNHLYFYWYRQILGQKVEFLVSFYNNEISEKSEIFDDQFSVERPDGSNFTLKIRSTKLEDSAMYFCASSDGLAGTGELFFGEGSRLTVL.

The rearrangement joins TRBV7-8 to TRBJ2-3, with TRBD1 matching over 8 bases. Germline loops: CDR1 SGHVS, CDR2 FQNEAQ. The junction had 13 bases not matched to a gene; V was cut back by 2 bases and J by 0 bases. The CDR3 has 19 residues. The CDR3 DNA is TGTGCCAGCAGCTTAATCGGTCAGGGGGCTCACTCTAGCACAGATACGCAGTATTTT. As protein: CASSLIGQGAHSSTDTQYF.

The chain recombines TRBV9 with TRBJ1-1, with TRBD1 matching 7 bases. Germline values: CDR1 SGDLS, CDR2 YYNGEE. CDR3 size: 14 residues. V dropped 4 bases and J dropped 1; count of bases not matched to a gene: 4. CDR3 in amino acids: CASSRQGQNTEAFF. In nucleotides, the CDR3 is TGTGCCAGCAGCAGACAGGGTCAGAACACTGAAGCTTTCTTT. The variable domain in full, with the rest retrieved from reference TRBV9 and TRBJ1-1, is DSGVTQTPKHLITATGQRVTLRCSPRSGDLSVYWYQQSLDQGLQFLIQYYNGEERAKGNILERFSAQQFPDLHSELNLSSLELGDSALYFCASSRQGQNTEAFFGQGTRLTVV.

This chain joins TRBV11-2 and TRBJ1-2, with TRBD1 matching 10 bases. The germline gives CDR1 SGHAT, CDR2 FQNNGV. The CDR3 spans 14 residues. J was trimmed by 8 bases and V by 3 bases; bases with no gene match: 6. The chain's CDR3 is CASSLDRGVEGYTF. CDR3 coding DNA: TGTGCCAGCAGCTTGGACAGGGGGGTTGAGGGCTACACCTTC.

The chain is built from TRBV29-1 and TRBJ1-2, with 8 bases fitting TRBD1. The germline CDR1 and CDR2 sequences are SQVTM and ANQGSEA. The CDR3 sequence is 13 residues long. Trimming cost V 3 bases and J 4 bases; bases outside gene matches: 4. The DNA for the CDR3 is TGCAGCGTTGAGACAGGGGCAGGCTATGGCTACACCTTC. Amino acids: CSVETGAGYGYTF.

The J gene is TRBJ2-7, the V gene TRBV5-1; 9 positions agree with TRBD2. The V gene's germline CDR1 is SGHRS and CDR2 YFSETQ. V shed 2 bases and J 0 bases; nucleotides not matched to a gene: 6. There are 16 residues in the CDR3. The CDR3 region is CASSLLSGGASYEQYF. In DNA form, the CDR3 reads TGCGCCAGCAGCTTACTTAGCGGGGGAGCCTCCTACGAGCAGTACTTC.

The chain couples TRBV4-2 to TRBJ1-5, with D hard to call. CDR3 length: 15 residues. Germline assignment: CDR1 LGHNA and CDR2 YNFKEQ. Trimming left V 0 bases short and J 2 bases short, with 8 bases between. CDR3 DNA sequence: TGTGCCAGCAGCCAAGATTACATCGGCAATCAGCCCCAGCATTTT. Encoded protein: CASSQDYIGNQPQHF.

The chain employs TRBV27 and TRBJ1-1; maybe TRBD1 (5 bases). CDR1 MNHEY and CDR2 SMNVEV come from the germline V gene (reference sequence). This CDR3 contains 13 residues. The V gene lost 4 bases and the J gene lost 1 base, with 7 bases spanning the gap. As DNA, the CDR3 is TGTGCCAGCAGTTCCGGGGGGAACACTGAAGCTTTCTTT. It is translated as CASSSGGNTEAFF.

V and J are TRBV5-1 and TRBJ1-2, with TRBD1 matching over 8 bases. Looked up from germline, CDR1 is SGHRS and CDR2 is YFSETQ. The CDR3 is 15 amino acids. V lost 2 bases to trimming and J lost 3 bases; unmatched junction nucleotides: 6. CDR3 protein: CASSLGQGAYYGYTF. The CDR3 bases are TGCGCCAGCAGCTTAGGTCAGGGGGCATACTATGGCTACACCTTC. Full variable domain (remainder filled in from reference TRBV5-1 and TRBJ1-2): KAGVTQTPRYLIKTRGQQVTLSCSPISGHRSVSWYQQTPGQGLQFLFEYFSETQRNKGNFPGRFSGRQFSNSRSEMNVSTLELGDSALYLCASSLGQGAYYGYTFGSGTRLTVV.

The chain links TRBV7-3 to TRBJ2-1; tentative D call: TRBD1 (5 bases). The CDR3 loop spans 13 amino acids. V was trimmed by 5 bases and J by 5 bases, leaving 10 bases between them. Germline values: CDR1 SGHTA, CDR2 FQGTGA. The CDR3, as DNA: TGTGCCAGCAGCGCACAGGACCACAATGAGCAGTTCTTC. It yields the protein CASSAQDHNEQFF.

This chain links TRBV5-4 with TRBJ2-7; TRBD2 agrees at 10 bases. The CDR3 has 15 amino acids. CDR1 and CDR2 (germline): SGHNT, YYREEE (reference sequence). V was pared by 0 bases and J by 3 bases, with 3 bases of the junction left unmatched. The CDR3, as DNA: TGTGCCAGCAGCTTGGGAGCGGGGGGGGACTACGAGCAGTACTTC. Amino acid sequence: CASSLGAGGDYEQYF.

The rearrangement joins TRBV4-1 to TRBJ1-6; 9 nucleotides align to TRBD1. Germline trimming cut 1 base from V and 8 bases from J; bases unmatched to any gene: 6. Germline V gene sequence: CDR1 MGHRA, CDR2 YSYEKL. This CDR3 comprises 16 residues. As DNA, the CDR3 is TGCGCCAGCAGCCAAGCCCTAGGACAGGGGTATTCACCCCTCCACTTT. It is translated as CASSQALGQGYSPLHF.

This chain connects TRBV25-1 to TRBJ1-2; D remains ambiguous. The germline V gene encodes CDR1 MGHDK and CDR2 SYGVNS. The V and J ends lost 3 bases and 4 bases respectively, with 9 bases between them. There are 13 residues in the CDR3. CDR3 bases: TGTGCCAGCAGTGACGGGTACTTCTATGGCTACACCTTC. This encodes CASSDGYFYGYTF.